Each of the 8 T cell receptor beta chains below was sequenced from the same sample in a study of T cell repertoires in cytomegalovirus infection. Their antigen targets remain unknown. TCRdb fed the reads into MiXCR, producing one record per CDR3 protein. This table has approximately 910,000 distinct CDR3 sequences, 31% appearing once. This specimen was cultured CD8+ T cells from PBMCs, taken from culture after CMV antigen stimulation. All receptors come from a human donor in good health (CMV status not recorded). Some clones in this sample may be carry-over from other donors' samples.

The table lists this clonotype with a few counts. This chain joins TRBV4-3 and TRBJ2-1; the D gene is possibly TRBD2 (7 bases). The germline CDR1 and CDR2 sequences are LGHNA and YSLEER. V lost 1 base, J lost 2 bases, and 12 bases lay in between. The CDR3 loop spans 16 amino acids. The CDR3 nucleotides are TGCGCCAGCAGCCAAGCCCCGGGGGGCGCCTACAATGAGCAGTTCTTC. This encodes CASSQAPGGAYNEQFF.

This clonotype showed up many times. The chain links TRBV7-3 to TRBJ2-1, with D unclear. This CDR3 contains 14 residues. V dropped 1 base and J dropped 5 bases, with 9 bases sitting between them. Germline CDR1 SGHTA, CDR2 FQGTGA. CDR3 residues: CASSLMGSDNEQFF. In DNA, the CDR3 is TGTGCCAGCAGCTTAATGGGCAGCGACAATGAGCAGTTCTTC.

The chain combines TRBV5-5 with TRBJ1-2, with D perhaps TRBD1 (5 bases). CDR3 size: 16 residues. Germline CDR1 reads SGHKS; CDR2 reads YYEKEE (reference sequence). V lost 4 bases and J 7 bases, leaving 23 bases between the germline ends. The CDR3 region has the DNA TGTGCCAGCAGCCCTCAAGGGAAGACAGCGGGACTTGGCTACACCTTC. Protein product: CASSPQGKTAGLGYTF.

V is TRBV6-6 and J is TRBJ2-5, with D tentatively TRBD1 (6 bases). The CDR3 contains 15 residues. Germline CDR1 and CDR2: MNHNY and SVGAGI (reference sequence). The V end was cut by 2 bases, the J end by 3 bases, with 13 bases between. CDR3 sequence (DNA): TGTGCCAGCAGTTACACCTGGACAGAAAAAGAGACCCAGTACTTC. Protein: CASSYTWTEKETQYF.

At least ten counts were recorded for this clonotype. In nucleotides, the CDR3 is TGTGCCAGCAGCCCAGGGCCTCAGCCCCAGCATTTT. The encoded protein is CASSPGPQPQHF. This sequence joins TRBV7-8 and TRBJ1-5, with D possibly TRBD1 on 5 matching bases. Trimming shortened V by 5 bases and J by 6 bases, and 8 bases separated the two germline ends. Per germline, CDR1 SGHVS and CDR2 FQNEAQ. The CDR3 has 12 residues.

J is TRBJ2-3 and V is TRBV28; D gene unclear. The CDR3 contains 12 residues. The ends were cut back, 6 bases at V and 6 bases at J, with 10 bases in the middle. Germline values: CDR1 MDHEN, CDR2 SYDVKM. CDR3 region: CASSIVTDTQYF. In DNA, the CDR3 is TGTGCCAGCAGCATAGTAACGGATACGCAGTATTTT.

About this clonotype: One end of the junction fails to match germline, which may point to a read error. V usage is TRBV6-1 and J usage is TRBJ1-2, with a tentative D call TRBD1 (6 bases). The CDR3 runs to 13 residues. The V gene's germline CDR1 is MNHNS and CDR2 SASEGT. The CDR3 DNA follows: TGTGCCAGCAGTACCCTAAAGGGGGGCCAGGTCTTCTTC. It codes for CASSTLKGGQVFF.

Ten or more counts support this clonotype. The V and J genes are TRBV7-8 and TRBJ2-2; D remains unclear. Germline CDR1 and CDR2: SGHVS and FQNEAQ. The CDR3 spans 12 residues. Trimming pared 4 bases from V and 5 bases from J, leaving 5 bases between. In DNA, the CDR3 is TGTGCCAGCAGCTCGATGACCGGGGAGCTGTTTTTT. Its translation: CASSSMTGELFF.